The 28 T cell receptor beta chains in this list originate from one sample, sequenced in a study of T cells in women clearing cervical HPV infection (dated by TCRdb to between 2017 and 2018). Library creation used the immunoSEQ multiplex PCR assay. TCRdb mirrors the immuneACCESS table, restricted to in-frame sequences. Some clones are absent from its copies; in checked studies, under half trace to an unresolved V gene, and the reason for the others is unknown. This sample's records show around 39,000 clones. In total, the top ten clones hold 6% to 6.5% of the sample. Sequenced: blood buffy coat. The receptors here all came from a woman aged 18 to 75 with a cervical HPV16 infection that either progressed to CIN3+ or cleared (not recorded which).

As to this clone: The read halts 3 residues ahead of the CDR3 end, with the missing end drawn from the germline J gene. The rearrangement joins TRBV12-3 or TRBV12-4 to TRBJ2-3; possible D gene TRBD1, 5 bases. The length of the CDR3 is 15 residues. The CDR3: CASTDGQKQAQPQYF. Incomplete CDR3 DNA: TGTGCCAGCACCGACGGACAAAAACAAGCTCAGCCG.

Comment on this clone: The sequence runs out 3 residues before the end of the CDR3; the remainder is reconstructed from the germline J gene. The genes are TRBV20-1 and TRBJ1-5, with unresolved D. Trimming shortened V by 3 bases and J by 1 base, and 4 bases separated the two germline ends. Germline V gene data show CDR1 as DFQATT and CDR2 as SNEGSKA (reference sequence). The CDR3 extends over 12 amino acids. The CDR3 loop reads CSASQSNQPQHF. Partial CDR3 DNA: TGCAGTGCTAGTCAAAGCAATCAGCCC.

About this clone: The read ends 3 residues before the CDR3 terminus; that terminus is restored from the germline J gene. The V gene is TRBV29-1, the J gene TRBJ2-5; possible D gene TRBD2, 5 bases. The length of the CDR3 is 14 residues. Trimming left V 0 bases short and J 7 bases short, with 15 bases between. Germline assignment: CDR1 SQVTM and CDR2 ANQGSEA. The CDR3 bases that were read are TGCAGCGTTGAAGATCGATTAAGGGCGGGGACC. Protein: CSVEDRLRAGT. The whole CDR3 reads CSVEDRLRAGTQYF.

A remark on this clone: Sequencing ends 3 residues short of the CDR3 end; the germline J gene provides the rest. This sequence joins TRBV2 and TRBJ1-5; 9 positions match TRBD1. CDR1 is SNHLY and CDR2 is FYNNEI in the germline V gene. V lost 3 bases to trimming and J lost 6 bases; unmatched junction nucleotides: 6. The CDR3 covers 15 residues. Incomplete CDR3 DNA: TGTGCCAGCAGTGAGGGACAGGGTAGGCTTCAGCCC. Translated, it gives CASSEGQGRLQP. The CDR3 in full is CASSEGQGRLQPQHF.

Points on this clone: The CDR3 end is not reached by the read, which stops 3 residues before it; the germline J gene fills it in. The gene calls are TRBV2 and TRBJ1-2; D is ambiguous. This CDR3 comprises 14 residues. Germline V gene data show CDR1 as SNHLY and CDR2 as FYNNEI. The V end lost 4 bases, the J end lost 0 bases, and 9 bases lay between the germline ends. CDR3 protein: CASSGAASNYGYTF. The sequenced part of the CDR3 DNA is TGTGCCAGCAGTGGGGCAGCCTCTAACTATGGC.

As concerns this clone: The read terminates 3 residues ahead of where the CDR3 ends, so the germline J gene completes it. The gene calls are TRBV5-1 and TRBJ1-6; 7 bases are shared with TRBD1. Germline V gene sequence: CDR1 SGHRS, CDR2 YFSETQ. Losses at the gene ends were 4 bases for V and 5 bases for J; bases not matched to a gene: 6. This CDR3 spans 15 amino acids. Incomplete CDR3 DNA: TGCGCCAGCAGCCCTGGGACAGCCAATAATTCACCC. Its protein product is CASSPGTANNSP. The full CDR3 protein reads CASSPGTANNSPLHF.

Note on this clone: The read terminates 3 residues before the CDR3 end, so the remaining end is supplied by the germline J gene. This chain uses TRBV7-8 with TRBJ2-7, with 7 bases matching TRBD2. CDR3 size: 15 residues. Trimming at V came to 5 bases and at J to 1 base, leaving 8 bases not matched to a gene. CDR1 is SGHVS and CDR2 is FQNEAQ in the germline V gene. The sequenced part of the CDR3 DNA is TGTGCCAGCAGCCCTGGGGCTAGCGGTTCCTACGAG. Its translation is CASSPGASGSYE. The entire CDR3 reads CASSPGASGSYEQYF.

As regards this clone: The CDR3 end falls 3 residues outside the read, so it is completed with the germline J gene. The rearrangement joins TRBV5-1 to TRBJ2-7, with D unresolved. The CDR3 extends over 14 amino acids. The ends were cut back, 5 bases at V and 0 bases at J, with 12 bases in the middle. Germline CDR1 SGHRS, CDR2 YFSETQ. The sequenced part of the CDR3 DNA is TGCGCCAGCAGTCCGGTTAATCCCTCCTACGAG. Its protein is CASSPVNPSYE. The entire CDR3 reads CASSPVNPSYEQYF.

Of note for this clone: The read gets to within 3 residues of the CDR3 end, and the germline J gene fills in the rest. The chain carries TRBV7-3 and TRBJ1-2, with a weak D call TRBD1 (5 bases). The CDR3 consists of 17 residues. Per the germline V gene, CDR1 is SGHTA and CDR2 is FQGTGA. Incomplete CDR3 DNA: TGTGCCAGCAGCTTTGCCCCCCTAGCGGGGGGTTGGAATGAC. It yields the protein CASSFAPLAGGWND. The full CDR3 protein reads CASSFAPLAGGWNDYTF. Full variable domain (missing parts from reference TRBV7-3 and TRBJ1-2): GAGVSQTPSNKVTEKGKYVELRCDPISGHTALYWYRQSLGQGPEFLIYFQGTGAADDSGLPNDRFFAVRPEGSVSTLKIQRTERGDSAVYLCASSFAPLAGGWNDYTFGSGTRLTVV.

Remarks on this clone: The missing CDR3 end, 3 residues past where the read stops, is filled in from the germline J gene. The chain employs TRBV23-1 and TRBJ2-2; a possible D gene is TRBD2 (5 bases). TRBV23-1 is treated as an ORF (open reading frame) with a function not yet certain. Trimming took 9 bases from V and 3 from J, leaving 14 bases between them. The CDR3 has 14 residues. The CDR3 reads CASTRRLDTGELFF. The CDR3 DNA, read in part, is TGCGCCAGTACTAGGAGGTTGGACACCGGGGAG.

On this clone itself: The CDR3 goes on 3 residues after the read ends, and that part is filled in from the germline J gene. This chain links TRBV19 with TRBJ2-1; 10 bases are a match to TRBD1. Trimming took 6 bases from V and 5 from J; bases not matched to a gene: 7. The CDR3 covers 15 residues. The germline gives CDR1 LNHDA, CDR2 SQIVND (reference sequence). The CDR3: CASSDGQGVNNEQFF. The CDR3 bases that were read are TGTGCCAGTAGCGACGGACAGGGGGTCAACAATGAG.

The CDR3 reads CASSELASGGDSRTQYF. The DNA read from the CDR3 is TGTGCCAGCAGTGAATTGGCTAGCGGGGGGGACTCCAGGACC. The V call is TRBV2, the J call TRBJ2-5; 12 bases fit TRBD2. The read ends 3 residues shy of where the CDR3 ends; the end is completed using the germline J gene. Germline-derived CDR1 and CDR2 are SNHLY and FYNNEI. V shed 2 bases, J shed 7 bases, and the junction held 11 bases outside the gene matches. The CDR3 is made up of 17 amino acids.

On this clone itself: The CDR3 end is not reached by the read, which stops 3 residues before it; the germline J gene fills it in. V is TRBV5-1 and J is TRBJ2-2, with 7 bases aligning to TRBD2. The CDR3 runs 16 residues. Germline CDR1 reads SGHRS; CDR2 reads YFSETQ. J gave up 1 base and V 4 bases, and 7 bases lay outside the gene matches. CDR3: CASSPRTGGNTGELFF. Incomplete CDR3 DNA: TGCGCCAGCAGCCCGAGAACGGGGGGGAACACCGGGGAG.

Points on this clone: The CDR3 end falls 3 residues outside the read, so it is completed with the germline J gene. V and J are TRBV20-1 and TRBJ2-7; tentatively, D is TRBD1 (6 bases). V was clipped by 1 base and J by 1 base, with 11 bases between them. In germline, CDR1 is DFQATT, CDR2 SNEGSKA (reference sequence). This CDR3 has 14 amino acids. The sequenced CDR3 bases are TGCAGTGCTAGAGGCAGGGGTATTTCCTACGAG. It translates to CSARGRGISYE. The entire CDR3 protein is CSARGRGISYEQYF.

With respect to this clone: The read halts 3 residues ahead of the CDR3 end, with the missing end drawn from the germline J gene. The chain carries TRBV19 and TRBJ1-2; tentatively, D is TRBD1 (5 bases). This CDR3 spans 13 amino acids. Germline CDR1 reads LNHDA; CDR2 reads SQIVND (reference sequence). CDR3 residues: CASSRAGRYDYTF. The sequenced part of the CDR3 DNA is TGTGCCAGTAGTAGGGCAGGGCGCTACGAC. Full variable domain (rest looked up from reference TRBV19 and TRBJ1-2): DGGITQSPKYLFRKEGQNVTLSCEQNLNHDAMYWYRQDPGQGLRLIYYSQIVNDFQKGDIAEGYSVSREKKESFPLTVTSAQKNPTAFYLCASSRAGRYDYTFGSGTRLTVV.

On this clone: The CDR3 goes on 3 residues after the read ends, and that part is filled in from the germline J gene. The chain recombines TRBV4-1 with TRBJ1-4; D ambiguous. The CDR3 has 13 amino acids. V was trimmed by 5 bases and J by 8 bases, leaving 12 bases between them. Germline-derived CDR1 and CDR2 are MGHRA and YSYEKL. The DNA read from the CDR3 is TGCGCCAGCAGCTCCCTCGCGGCGGAAAAA. This codes for CASSSLAAEK. The full CDR3 reads CASSSLAAEKLFF.

On this clone: The CDR3 is cut off 3 residues early in the read; its end comes from the germline J gene. The chain recombines TRBV19 with TRBJ2-2; 9 positions match TRBD1. Germline CDR1 LNHDA, CDR2 SQIVND (reference sequence). This CDR3 has 14 amino acids. CDR3 sequence: CASSNRQGGEKLFF. The DNA read from the CDR3 is TGTGCCAGTAGTAATAGACAGGGGGGTGAAAAG.

Details on this clone: The CDR3 end lies 3 residues beyond the end of the read and is filled in from the germline J gene. This chain joins TRBV7-9 and TRBJ2-2; 9 nucleotides align to TRBD2. V gave up 8 bases and J gave up 5 bases; unmatched junction bases: 3. The CDR3 has 13 residues. Germline lookup yields CDR1 SEHNR and CDR2 FQNEAQ (reference sequence). The covered CDR3 bases are TGTGCCAGCGGACTAGCGAGAACCGGGGAG. Protein sequence: CASGLARTGE. The entire CDR3 reads CASGLARTGELFF. Variable domain in full (rest from reference TRBV7-9 and TRBJ2-2): DTGVSQNPRHKITKRGQNVTFRCDPISEHNRLYWYRQTLGQGPEFLTYFQNEAQLEKSRLLSDRFSAERPKGSFSTLEIQRTEQGDSAMYLCASGLARTGELFFGEGSRLTVL.

Notes on this clone: The read is 3 residues too short to cover the CDR3 end, so that end is filled in from the germline J gene. The chain couples TRBV20-1 to TRBJ1-5; 8 bases are a match to TRBD1. The CDR3 is made up of 14 amino acids. The ends lost 6 bases at V and 9 bases at J; junction bases unmatched: 13. CDR1 and CDR2 (germline): DFQATT, SNEGSKA (reference sequence). This CDR3 is CSAIRTGPTPPQHF. The DNA read from the CDR3 is TGCAGTGCGATAAGGACAGGGCCCACACCGCCC.

Remarks on this clone: Sequencing ends 3 residues short of the CDR3 end; the germline J gene provides the rest. The J gene is TRBJ1-4, the V gene TRBV19, with D unclear. Trimming took 0 bases from V and 6 from J, leaving 5 bases between them. CDR3 size: 13 residues. Germline CDR1 is LNHDA and CDR2 is SQIVND (reference sequence). The CDR3 region is CASSIDGDEKLFF. CDR3 DNA, as far as it was read: TGTGCCAGTAGTATAGACGGTGATGAAAAA.

About this clone itself: The sequenced fragment ends 3 residues before the CDR3 boundary, so the rest is inferred from the germline J gene. This rearrangement joins TRBV20-1 to TRBJ2-5, with D tentatively TRBD2 (6 bases). The germline V gene encodes CDR1 DFQATT and CDR2 SNEGSKA (reference sequence). Trimming removed 5 bases at V and 5 bases at J, with 12 bases between. The CDR3 is 12 amino acids. The CDR3 DNA, read in part, is TGCAGTGCTTTAGCGGTTGGGGAGACC. Translation gives CSALAVGET. The full CDR3 protein reads CSALAVGETQYF.

As regards this clone: The read stops 3 residues short of the end of the CDR3; the missing end is completed from the germline J gene. This chain uses TRBV6-4 with TRBJ2-6; a possible D gene is TRBD2 (6 bases). Trimming removed 9 bases from V and 2 bases from J, with 11 bases in between. This CDR3 spans 14 amino acids. Germline CDR1 is MRHNA and CDR2 is SNTAGT. CDR3 region: CARSGEAGANVLTF. The sequenced part of the CDR3 DNA is TGTGCCAGATCCGGGGAGGCTGGGGCCAACGTC.

Points on this clone: The read is 3 residues too short to cover the CDR3 end, so that end is filled in from the germline J gene. The gene calls are TRBV19 and TRBJ1-1; possible D gene TRBD1, 5 bases. Trimming removed 7 bases at V and 4 bases at J, with 10 bases between. Per germline, CDR1 LNHDA and CDR2 SQIVND (reference sequence). This CDR3 has 12 residues. The CDR3 bases that were read are TGTGCCAGTAAGGGGAAGGCCACTGAA. This codes for CASKGKATE. In full, the CDR3 is CASKGKATEAFF.

To note about this clone: From the germline J gene comes the end of the CDR3, since the read stops 3 residues before it. This chain uses TRBV18 with TRBJ1-2; D not certain. This CDR3 region has 12 residues. CDR1 and CDR2 from the germline V gene are KGHSH and LQKENI. Partial CDR3 DNA: TGTGCCAGCTCACTAGACCACTACGAC. This translates into CASSLDHYD. The entire CDR3 reads CASSLDHYDYTF.

On this clone: The CDR3 end lies 3 residues beyond the end of the read and is filled in from the germline J gene. The rearrangement joins TRBV7-3 to TRBJ1-5; 9 positions agree with TRBD1. The CDR3 consists of 13 residues. Germline lookup yields CDR1 SGHTA and CDR2 FQGTGA. V dropped 5 bases and J dropped 7; count of bases not matched to a gene: 3. The CDR3 reads CASSPDRGQPQHF. The DNA read from the CDR3 is TGTGCCAGCAGCCCGGACAGGGGACAGCCC.

With regard to this clone: The read terminates 3 residues ahead of where the CDR3 ends, so the germline J gene completes it. The chain carries TRBV5-1 and TRBJ2-1, with 7 bases aligning to TRBD2. CDR1 is SGHRS and CDR2 is YFSETQ in the germline V gene. The V segment lost 3 bases and the J segment 8 bases; nucleotides outside the gene matches: 8. The CDR3 spans 14 residues. CDR3 protein: CASSSLGGDYEQFF. The CDR3 DNA, read in part, is TGCGCCAGCAGCTCCCTGGGGGGGGACTATGAG.

Concerning this clone itself: The missing CDR3 end, 3 residues past where the read stops, is filled in from the germline J gene. V is TRBV19 and J is TRBJ1-4, with D perhaps matching TRBD1 (5 bases). This CDR3 contains 15 residues. Germline CDR1 is LNHDA and CDR2 is SQIVND (reference sequence). V lost 3 bases and J 0 bases, leaving 8 bases between the germline ends. CDR3 bases read: TGTGCCAGTAGTATCGACAGCTCAACTAATGAAAAA. It specifies CASSIDSSTNEK. In full, the CDR3 is CASSIDSSTNEKLFF.

To note about this clone: The CDR3 is cut off 3 residues early in the read; its end comes from the germline J gene. The V gene is TRBV5-1, the J gene TRBJ2-1, with D maybe TRBD2 (7 bases). The germline V and J ends were trimmed by 0 bases and 9 bases, with 13 bases remaining between them. Germline CDR1 is SGHRS and CDR2 is YFSETQ. The CDR3 runs to 14 residues. CDR3 sequence reads: CASSLDGGASEQFF. The sequenced part of the CDR3 DNA is TGCGCCAGCAGCTTGGATGGGGGGGCATCTGAG.